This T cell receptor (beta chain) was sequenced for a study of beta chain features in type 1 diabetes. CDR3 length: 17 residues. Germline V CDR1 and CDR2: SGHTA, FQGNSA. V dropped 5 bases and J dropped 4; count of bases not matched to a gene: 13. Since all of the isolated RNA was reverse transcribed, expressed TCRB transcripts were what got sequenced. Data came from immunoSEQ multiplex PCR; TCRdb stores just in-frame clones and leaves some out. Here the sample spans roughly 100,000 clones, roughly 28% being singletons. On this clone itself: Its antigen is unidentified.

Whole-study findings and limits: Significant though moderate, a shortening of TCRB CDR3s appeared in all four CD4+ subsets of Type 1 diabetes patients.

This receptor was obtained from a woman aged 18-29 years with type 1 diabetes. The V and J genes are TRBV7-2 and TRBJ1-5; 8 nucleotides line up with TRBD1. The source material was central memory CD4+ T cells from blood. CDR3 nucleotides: TGTGCCAGCAGCCGCACTCGGACAGGGCCGAGTAATCAGCCCCAGCATTTT. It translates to CASSRTRTGPSNQPQHF.